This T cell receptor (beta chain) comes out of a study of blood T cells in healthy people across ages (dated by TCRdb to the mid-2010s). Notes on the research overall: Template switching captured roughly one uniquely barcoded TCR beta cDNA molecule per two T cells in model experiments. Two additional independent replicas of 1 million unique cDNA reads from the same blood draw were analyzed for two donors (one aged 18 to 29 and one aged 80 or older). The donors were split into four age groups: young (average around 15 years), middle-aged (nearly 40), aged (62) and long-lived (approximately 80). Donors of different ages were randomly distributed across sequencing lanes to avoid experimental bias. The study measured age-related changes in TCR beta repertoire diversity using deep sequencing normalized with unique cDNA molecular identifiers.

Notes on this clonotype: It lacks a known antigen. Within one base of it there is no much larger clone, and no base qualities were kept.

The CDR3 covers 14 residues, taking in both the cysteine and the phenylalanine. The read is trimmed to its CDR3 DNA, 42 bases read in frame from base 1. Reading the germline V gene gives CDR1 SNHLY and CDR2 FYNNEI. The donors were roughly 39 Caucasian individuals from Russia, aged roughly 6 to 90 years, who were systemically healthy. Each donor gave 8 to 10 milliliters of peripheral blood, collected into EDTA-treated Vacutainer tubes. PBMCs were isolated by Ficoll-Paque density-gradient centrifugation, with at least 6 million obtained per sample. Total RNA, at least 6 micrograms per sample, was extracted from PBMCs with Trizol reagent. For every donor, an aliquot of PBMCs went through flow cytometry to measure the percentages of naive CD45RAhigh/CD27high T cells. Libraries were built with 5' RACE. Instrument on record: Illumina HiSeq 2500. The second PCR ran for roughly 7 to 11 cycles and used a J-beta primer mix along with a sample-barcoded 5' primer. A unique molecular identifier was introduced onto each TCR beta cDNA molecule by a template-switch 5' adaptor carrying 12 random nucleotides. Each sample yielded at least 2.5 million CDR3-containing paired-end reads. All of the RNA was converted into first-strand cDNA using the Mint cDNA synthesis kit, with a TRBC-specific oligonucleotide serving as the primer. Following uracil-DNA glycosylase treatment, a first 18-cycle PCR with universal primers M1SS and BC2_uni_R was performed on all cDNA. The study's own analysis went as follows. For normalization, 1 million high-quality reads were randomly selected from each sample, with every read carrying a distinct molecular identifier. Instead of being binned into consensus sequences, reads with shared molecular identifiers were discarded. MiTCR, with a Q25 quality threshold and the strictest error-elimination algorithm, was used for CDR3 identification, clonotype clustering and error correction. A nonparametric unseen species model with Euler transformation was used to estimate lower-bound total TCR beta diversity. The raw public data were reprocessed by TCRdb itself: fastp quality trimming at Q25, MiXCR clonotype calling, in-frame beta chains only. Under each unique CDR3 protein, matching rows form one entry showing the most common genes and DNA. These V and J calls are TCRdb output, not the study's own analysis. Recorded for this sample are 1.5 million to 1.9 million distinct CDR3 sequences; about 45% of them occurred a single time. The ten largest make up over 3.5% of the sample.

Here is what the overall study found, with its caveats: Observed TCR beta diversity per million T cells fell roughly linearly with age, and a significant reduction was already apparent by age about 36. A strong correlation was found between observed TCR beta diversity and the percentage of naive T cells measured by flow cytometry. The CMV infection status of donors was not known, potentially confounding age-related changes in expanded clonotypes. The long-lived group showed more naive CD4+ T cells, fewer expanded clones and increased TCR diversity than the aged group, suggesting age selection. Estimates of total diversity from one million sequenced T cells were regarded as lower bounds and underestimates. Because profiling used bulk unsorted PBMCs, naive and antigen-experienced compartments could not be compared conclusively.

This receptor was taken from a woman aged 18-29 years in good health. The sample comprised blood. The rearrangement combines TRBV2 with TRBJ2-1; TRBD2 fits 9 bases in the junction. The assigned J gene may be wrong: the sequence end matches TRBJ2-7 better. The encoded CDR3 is CASAAGGSYNEQYF. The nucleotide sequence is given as TGTGCCAGCGCAGCGGGGGGATCCTACAATGAGCAGTACTTC.